The 32 T cell receptor beta chains below were found in one sample sequenced in a study of T cell repertoires in cytomegalovirus infection. One entry per CDR3 protein, called by TCRdb with MiXCR from the reads. The repertoire holds some 170,000 distinct CDR3 sequences, with approximately 17% as singletons. The sequencing input was CD8+ T cells from PBMCs. The source of these receptors is a human donor in good health (CMV status not recorded). Some clones in this sample may be carry-over from other donors' samples.

This clonotype was observed a handful of times. The chain combines TRBV5-5 with TRBJ1-1; D remains unclear. Trimming cost V 2 bases and J 2 bases, with 7 bases left between them. Germline CDR1 reads SGHKS; CDR2 reads YYEKEE (reference sequence). The CDR3 runs 13 residues. The CDR3 region is CASSFETNTEAFF. CDR3 nucleotide sequence: TGTGCCAGCAGCTTCGAAACTAACACTGAAGCTTTCTTT.

There are a few counts of this clonotype. J is TRBJ2-7 and V is TRBV28, with a weak D call TRBD1 (5 bases). The CDR3 spans 13 residues. The V end lost 6 bases, the J end lost 1 base, and 10 bases lay between the germline ends. From germline, CDR1 is MDHEN and CDR2 SYDVKM. CDR3 loop: CASRRGPSYEQYF. The CDR3, as DNA: TGTGCCAGCAGAAGGGGCCCATCCTACGAGCAGTACTTC.

This chain uses TRBV12-3 or TRBV12-4 with TRBJ2-3, with 9 bases that match TRBD1. This CDR3 has 16 residues. J gave up 6 bases and V 6 bases, and 13 bases lay outside the gene matches. CDR3 coding DNA: TGTGCCAGCAGCTCCTTTATCACAGGGGGCTGGGATACGCAGTATTTT. The encoded protein is CASSSFITGGWDTQYF.

The chain is built from TRBV6-6 and TRBJ1-1, with 12 bases aligning to TRBD1. Trimming took 4 bases from V and 4 from J; bases not matched to a gene: 10. The CDR3 runs 17 residues. Germline V gene sequence: CDR1 MNHNY, CDR2 SVGAGI (reference sequence). Here the CDR3 reads CASSFGTGGGRGTEAFF. The CDR3, as DNA: TGTGCCAGCAGTTTCGGGACAGGGGGCGGTAGGGGCACTGAAGCTTTCTTT.

This clonotype was recorded a few times. This chain links TRBV12-5 with TRBJ2-1; D unclear. The germline V and J ends were trimmed by 3 bases and 6 bases, with 15 bases remaining between them. This CDR3 has 15 amino acids. Germline V gives CDR1 LGHNT, CDR2 FRNRAP. CDR3 DNA: TGTGCTAGTGGTTTCCCCATCCTAGATACCAATGAGCAGTTCTTC. It specifies CASGFPILDTNEQFF.

This sequence joins TRBV28 and TRBJ1-1, with 7 bases that match TRBD1. Germline-derived CDR1 and CDR2 are MDHEN and SYDVKM. The J segment lost 2 bases and the V segment lost 5 bases, leaving 8 bases of the junction unmatched. The CDR3 has 15 residues. CDR3 in amino acids: CASSRTGFINTEAFF. For the CDR3, the DNA is TGTGCCAGCAGTAGGACAGGATTCATAAACACTGAAGCTTTCTTT. The variable domain in full, completed from reference TRBV28 and TRBJ1-1, reads DVKVTQSSRYLVKRTGEKVFLECVQDMDHENMFWYRQDPGLGLRLIYFSYDVKMKEKGDIPEGYSVSREKKERFSLILESASTNQTSMYLCASSRTGFINTEAFFGQGTRLTVV.

A few counts support this clonotype. The chain joins TRBV28 to TRBJ1-4, with D possibly TRBD1 on 6 matching bases. This CDR3 is built from 14 residues. Germline V gene data show CDR1 as MDHEN and CDR2 as SYDVKM. Trimming pared 3 bases from V and 7 bases from J, leaving 12 bases between. The CDR3 coding sequence is TGTGCCAGCAGTTTGGAAGGGGGAGGTGAAAAACTGTTTTTT. The encoded protein is CASSLEGGGEKLFF.

This clonotype has only a few counts. The chain employs TRBV11-2 and TRBJ2-6; a possible D gene is TRBD2 (6 bases). Trimming left V 0 bases short and J 0 bases short, with 9 bases between. In germline, CDR1 is SGHAT, CDR2 FQNNGV. The CDR3 has 17 residues. Here the CDR3 reads CASSLDRGLSGANVLTF. CDR3 coding DNA: TGTGCCAGCAGCTTAGATCGGGGACTCTCTGGGGCCAACGTCCTGACTTTC.

Only a few counts were recorded for this clonotype. The V and J genes are TRBV25-1 and TRBJ2-3; TRBD1 might be the D (6 bases). CDR1 is MGHDK, CDR2 SYGVNS, per germline. There are 15 residues in the CDR3. V was clipped by 9 bases and J by 3 bases, with 19 bases between them. CDR3 in amino acids: CASKSGTYRTDTQYF. CDR3 nucleotides: TGTGCCAGTAAATCCGGGACATATAGAACAGATACGCAGTATTTT.

The genes are TRBV29-1 and TRBJ2-7, with 9 bases lining up with TRBD1. Germline-derived CDR1 and CDR2 are SQVTM and ANQGSEA. The ends lost 4 bases at V and 5 bases at J; junction bases unmatched: 21. The CDR3 runs to 18 residues. The chain's CDR3 is CSVGRRRGQGSMIDEQYF. The CDR3 DNA follows: TGCAGCGTTGGAAGGCGTCGGGGACAGGGAAGTATGATCGACGAGCAGTACTTC.

Only a few counts were recorded for this clonotype. This chain links TRBV7-2 with TRBJ1-1, with D perhaps TRBD1 (5 bases). The length of the CDR3 is 12 residues. From germline, CDR1 is SGHTA and CDR2 FQGNSA. This CDR3 reads CEVRAYGTEAFF. CDR3 bases: TGTGAGGTCAGGGCTTATGGCACTGAAGCTTTCTTT.

The chain employs TRBV7-3 and TRBJ2-1, with D perhaps TRBD2 (5 bases). CDR3 length: 14 amino acids. V was trimmed by 2 bases and J by 9 bases, leaving 14 bases between them. The germline gives CDR1 SGHTA, CDR2 FQGTGA. The CDR3 DNA reads as TGTGCCAGCAGCTTAGGTAGCCGAGGGAGTGAGCAGTTCTTC. This gives the protein CASSLGSRGSEQFF.

The sample holds a few counts of this clonotype. The V and J genes are TRBV12-3 or TRBV12-4 and TRBJ2-3; D possibly matches TRBD1 or TRBD2 (6 bases each). This CDR3 is 11 amino acids long. V lost 9 bases, J lost 6 bases, and 10 bases lay in between. CDR3 sequence: CASLGGDTQYF. The CDR3 nucleotides are TGTGCCAGTTTAGGGGGGGATACGCAGTATTTT.

This clonotype was found a few times. This sequence joins TRBV7-8 and TRBJ1-1, with D possibly being TRBD1 (5 bases). This CDR3 has 14 residues. Germline values: CDR1 SGHVS, CDR2 FQNEAQ. The V gene lost 6 bases and the J gene lost 1 base, with 12 bases spanning the gap. CDR3 nucleotides: TGTGCCAGCAGGCCCGGGGCAAGGAACACTGAAGCTTTCTTT. Translation gives CASRPGARNTEAFF.

A single count supports this clonotype. The genes are TRBV2 and TRBJ2-5, with D hard to call. V lost 6 bases, J lost 5 bases, and 13 bases lay in between. The CDR3 has 13 amino acids. The germline V gene has CDR1 SNHLY and CDR2 FYNNEI. CDR3: CASRDGVWETQYF. The CDR3 DNA sequence: TGTGCCAGCAGGGATGGGGTTTGGGAGACCCAGTACTTC.

This chain uses TRBV11-2 with TRBJ2-3; 15 bases align to TRBD2. Looked up from germline, CDR1 is SGHAT and CDR2 is FQNNGV. This CDR3 region has 13 residues. CDR3: CGTSGGAPDTQYF. As DNA, the CDR3 is TGTGGGACTAGCGGGGGGGCCCCAGATACGCAGTATTTT.

With regard to this clonotype: The junction and the germline gene differ at one end; a read error may be behind it. The chain links TRBV5-5 to TRBJ2-2; 13 bases fit TRBD2. Germline V gives CDR1 SGHKS, CDR2 YYEKEE (reference sequence). The CDR3 loop spans 18 amino acids. CDR3 in amino acids: CVSSWQTSGGPNTGELFF. In DNA, the CDR3 is TGTGTCAGCAGCTGGCAGACTAGCGGGGGGCCTAACACCGGGGAGCTGTTTTTT.

This clonotype was counted between two and nine times. The chain has TRBV6-1 and TRBJ1-5; a weak D match, TRBD1 (5 bases). Trimming pared 8 bases from V and 0 bases from J, leaving 23 bases between. Per germline, CDR1 MNHNS and CDR2 SASEGT. This CDR3 is 18 amino acids long. CDR3 coding DNA: TGTGCCAGCGCAAAAAGACTCAGGGCGGGTTATAGCAATCAGCCCCAGCATTTT. Protein: CASAKRLRAGYSNQPQHF.

This clonotype was counted between two and nine times. The V gene is TRBV6-2 or TRBV6-3, the J gene TRBJ2-7, with 9 bases aligning to TRBD1. Germline V CDR1 and CDR2: MNHEY, SVGEGT. The junction had 4 bases not matched to a gene; V was cut back by 7 bases and J by 3 bases. CDR3 length: 13 amino acids. CDR3 DNA sequence: TGTGCCAGCATCTCGACAGGGGGCTACGAGCAGTACTTC. It translates to CASISTGGYEQYF.

There are a few counts of this clonotype. CDR3 nucleotide sequence: TGTGCCAGCAGTTACGGACCTTCTGGGGCCAACGTCCTGACTTTC. Its translation is CASSYGPSGANVLTF. The chain joins TRBV6-5 to TRBJ2-6; D not certain. The CDR3 runs 15 residues. Trimming took 2 bases from V and 1 from J, leaving 6 bases between them. The V gene's germline CDR1 is MNHEY and CDR2 SVGAGI.

This clonotype was detected many times. The chain employs TRBV7-8 and TRBJ2-3, with TRBD2 matching over 8 bases. The germline V gene has CDR1 SGHVS and CDR2 FQNEAQ. CDR3 size: 15 residues. Trimming took 5 bases from V and 4 from J; bases not matched to a gene: 8. The CDR3 protein is CASSLQAGASDTQYF. CDR3 nucleotides: TGTGCCAGCAGCCTGCAAGCGGGGGCCTCAGATACGCAGTATTTT.

The table lists this clonotype with a few counts. The chain recombines TRBV12-3 or TRBV12-4 with TRBJ2-1, with 10 nucleotides matching TRBD2. The J segment lost 9 bases and the V segment lost 3 bases, leaving 8 bases of the junction unmatched. The CDR3 loop spans 15 amino acids. DNA for the CDR3: TGTGCCAGCAGTTTGTGGTCTAGCGGGGGCGGTGAGCAGTTCTTC. It specifies CASSLWSSGGGEQFF.

There are a few counts of this clonotype. The chain joins TRBV7-9 to TRBJ1-2; 8 bases align to TRBD1. J gave up 8 bases and V 5 bases, and 10 bases lay outside the gene matches. Per the germline V gene, CDR1 is SEHNR and CDR2 is FQNEAQ (reference sequence). The CDR3 runs to 14 residues. The CDR3 loop is CASSRQGIHMGYTF. CDR3 sequence (DNA): TGTGCCAGCAGCAGACAGGGGATTCATATGGGCTACACCTTC.

The J gene is TRBJ2-1, the V gene TRBV7-6, with TRBD2 matching 8 bases. The CDR3 spans 12 residues. Germline V gene sequence: CDR1 SGHVS, CDR2 FNYEAQ. Germline trimming cut 7 bases from V and 6 bases from J; bases unmatched to any gene: 2. In DNA, the CDR3 is TGTGCCAGCACCGCGGGGGGCAATGAGCAGTTCTTC. Its protein is CASTAGGNEQFF.

For the CDR3, the DNA is TGTGCCAGCAGCTCGGGCCATTCAACAGATACGCAGTATTTT. Translating it yields CASSSGHSTDTQYF. The chain couples TRBV5-6 to TRBJ2-3; no clear D. Germline V lookup: CDR1 SGHDT, CDR2 YYEEEE. V gave up 3 bases and J gave up 3 bases, with 11 bases separating them. The CDR3 sequence is 14 residues long. Combining the CDR3 with reference TRBV5-6 and TRBJ2-3 gives the whole variable domain DAGVTQSPTHLIKTRGQQVTLRCSPKSGHDTVSWYQQALGQGPQFIFQYYEEEERQRGNFPDRFSGHQFPNYSSELNVNALLLGDSALYLCASSSGHSTDTQYFGPGTRLTVL.

Concerning this clonotype itself: This CDR3 fails to terminate in the conserved phenylalanine or tryptophan, so it likely reflects a read error. This chain links TRBV12-3 or TRBV12-4 with TRBJ2-7, with a weak D call TRBD2 (5 bases). Trimming pared 6 bases from V and 2 bases from J, leaving 11 bases between. The length of the CDR3 is 13 residues. CDR3: CASSPDGTYEQYL. The CDR3, as DNA: TGTGCCAGCAGCCCTGACGGGACCTACGAGCAGTACCTC.

The chain links TRBV29-1 to TRBJ2-7; the match to TRBD1 covers 10 bases. The germline gives CDR1 SQVTM, CDR2 ANQGSEA. After removal of 5 bases from V and 7 bases from J, the junction contained 8 bases not matched to a gene. The CDR3 is made up of 13 amino acids. CDR3 coding DNA: TGCAGCGTTATAGGGGACAGGGGTGAGGAGCAGTACTTC. It yields the protein CSVIGDRGEEQYF.

This clonotype was seen a handful of times. This chain links TRBV4-1 with TRBJ2-1; D call uncertain. There are 16 residues in the CDR3. The germline CDR1 and CDR2 sequences are MGHRA and YSYEKL. V gave up 0 bases and J gave up 0 bases, with 9 bases separating them. CDR3 loop: CASSQEILSSYNEQFF. The CDR3 bases are TGCGCCAGCAGCCAAGAGATCCTGAGCTCCTACAATGAGCAGTTCTTC.

The chain carries TRBV28 and TRBJ2-3; no reliable D call. V was pared by 1 base and J by 1 base, with 3 bases between. Germline CDR1 is MDHEN and CDR2 is SYDVKM. The CDR3 totals 13 residues. CDR3 DNA sequence: TGTGCCAGCAGTTTATATCGCACAGATACGCAGTATTTT. Translated: CASSLYRTDTQYF.

This sequence joins TRBV6-1 and TRBJ2-2, with 7 nucleotides matching TRBD1. This CDR3 comprises 17 residues. Trimming at V came to 5 bases and at J to 4 bases, leaving 13 bases not matched to a gene. Germline V gives CDR1 MNHNS, CDR2 SASEGT. The CDR3 is CASSPTGFAGGTGELFF. The CDR3 region has the DNA TGTGCCAGCAGTCCGACGGGGTTTGCAGGGGGCACCGGGGAGCTGTTTTTT.

The rearrangement joins TRBV20-1 to TRBJ2-1; 7 bases fit TRBD2. Germline loops: CDR1 DFQATT, CDR2 SNEGSKA (reference sequence). V trimming: 1 base; J trimming: 0 bases; junction bases outside the gene matches: 3. CDR3 length equals 15 residues. CDR3 coding DNA: TGCAGTGCTAGAGCTATAGCGGGCTCCTACAATGAGCAGTTCTTC. This gives the protein CSARAIAGSYNEQFF.

This clonotype has a handful of counts. The rearrangement links TRBV2 to TRBJ2-7, with TRBD2 as a possible D gene (7 bases). CDR1 is SNHLY, CDR2 FYNNEI, per germline. The CDR3 extends over 15 amino acids. V lost 4 bases and J lost 0, with 13 bases in between. The CDR3 sequence: CASSVRGPSSYEQYF. The CDR3 DNA reads TGTGCCAGCAGTGTGCGGGGGCCATCCTCCTACGAGCAGTACTTC.